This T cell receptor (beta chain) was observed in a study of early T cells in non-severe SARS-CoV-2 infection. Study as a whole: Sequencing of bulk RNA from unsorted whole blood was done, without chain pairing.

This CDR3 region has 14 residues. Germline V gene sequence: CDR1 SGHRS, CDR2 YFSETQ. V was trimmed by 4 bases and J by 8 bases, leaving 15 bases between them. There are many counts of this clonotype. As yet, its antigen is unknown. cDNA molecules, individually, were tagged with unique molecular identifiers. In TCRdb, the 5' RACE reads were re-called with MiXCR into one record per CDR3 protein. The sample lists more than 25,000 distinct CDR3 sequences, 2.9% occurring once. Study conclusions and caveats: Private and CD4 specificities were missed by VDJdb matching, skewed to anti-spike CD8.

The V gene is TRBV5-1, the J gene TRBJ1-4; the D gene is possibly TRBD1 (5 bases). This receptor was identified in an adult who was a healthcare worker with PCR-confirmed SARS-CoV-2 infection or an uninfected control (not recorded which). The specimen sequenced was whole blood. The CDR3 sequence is CASSPRDFGEKLFF. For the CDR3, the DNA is TGCGCCAGCAGCCCCCGGGACTTCGGGGAAAAACTGTTTTTT.